The rows below give T cell receptor beta chains drawn from one sample of a study of persistence of HIV-infected CD4 T cells. Sequencing was performed with immunoSEQ multiplex PCR; in TCRdb, only in-frame clones are kept and a portion is missing. The sample contains some 48,000 clones, under 85% of which appear only once. No cognate antigen is known for these TCRs. Source: CD4+ T cells sorted from PBMCs after roughly 19-hour stimulation, taken from a patient who received antiretroviral therapy. These TCRs come from an adult man with HIV who was CMV-seropositive. Each CDR3 is given with its conserved first and last residue. The order of the fields is CDR3 length, V gene, D gene, J gene, CDR3 protein. D genes are given only for firm matches.

length: 13
V: TRBV24-1
D: TRBD2
J: TRBJ2-2
CDR3: CATMRGATGELFF

length: 14
V: TRBV4-3
D: .
J: TRBJ1-1
CDR3: CASSQDLLLTEAFF

length: 15
V: TRBV27
D: .
J: TRBJ1-2
CDR3: CASSLVGTNNYGYTF

length: 13
V: TRBV7-9
D: TRBD1
J: TRBJ1-2
CDR3: CASSRDRGQAWTF

length: 15
V: TRBV6-5
D: TRBD1
J: TRBJ2-7
CDR3: CASSYSGQGAYEQYF

length: 13
V: TRBV7-9
D: TRBD2
J: TRBJ2-1
CDR3: CASSSFPGLAGIF

length: 15
V: TRBV7-9
D: TRBD1
J: TRBJ2-5
CDR3: CASSPGTGGEETQYF

length: 14
V: TRBV10-3
D: TRBD1
J: TRBJ2-7
CDR3: CAISSGTGGWEQYF

length: 15
V: TRBV30
D: .
J: TRBJ2-2
CDR3: CAWKKGGGYTGELFF

length: 15
V: TRBV19
D: TRBD1
J: TRBJ1-3
CDR3: CASSRQGGSGNTIYF

length: 15
V: TRBV3-1/TRBV3-2
D: .
J: TRBJ1-6
CDR3: CASKLEGAGYSPLHF

length: 13
V: TRBV14
D: .
J: TRBJ2-7
CDR3: CASSQDRGSEQYF

length: 16
V: TRBV27
D: .
J: TRBJ1-6
CDR3: CASQNSDSSYNSPLHF

length: 15
V: TRBV30
D: .
J: TRBJ2-7
CDR3: CAWSVPLGGVYEQYF

length: 15
V: TRBV10-3
D: .
J: TRBJ2-1
CDR3: CAISEAGSSYNEQFF

length: 18
V: TRBV19
D: TRBD2
J: TRBJ2-7
CDR3: CASSIVRTSGSPLVEQYF

length: 13
V: TRBV6-4
D: .
J: TRBJ1-1
CDR3: CASSAERHTEAFF

length: 15
V: TRBV10-3
D: .
J: TRBJ1-1
CDR3: CAISESRGRNTEAFF

length: 14
V: TRBV5-1
D: .
J: TRBJ1-5
CDR3: CASSLLGNDQPQHF

length: 14
V: TRBV7-2
D: .
J: TRBJ2-3
CDR3: CASNDRRITDTQYF